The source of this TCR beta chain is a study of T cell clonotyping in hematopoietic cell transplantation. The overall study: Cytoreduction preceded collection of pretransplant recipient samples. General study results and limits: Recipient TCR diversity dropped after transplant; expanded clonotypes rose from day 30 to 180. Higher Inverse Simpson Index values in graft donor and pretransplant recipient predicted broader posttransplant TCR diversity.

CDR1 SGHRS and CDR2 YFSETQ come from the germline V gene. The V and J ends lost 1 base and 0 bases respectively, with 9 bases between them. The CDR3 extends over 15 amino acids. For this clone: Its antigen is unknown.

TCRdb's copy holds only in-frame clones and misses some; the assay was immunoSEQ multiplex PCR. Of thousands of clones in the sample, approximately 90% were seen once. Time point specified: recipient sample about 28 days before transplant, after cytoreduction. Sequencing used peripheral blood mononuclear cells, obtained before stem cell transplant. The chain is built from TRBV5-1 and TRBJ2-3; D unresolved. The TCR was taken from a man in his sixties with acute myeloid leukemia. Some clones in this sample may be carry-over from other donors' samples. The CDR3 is CASSLLIRSTDTQYF. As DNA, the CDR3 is TGCGCCAGCAGCTTGTTAATCCGTAGCACAGATACGCAGTATTTT. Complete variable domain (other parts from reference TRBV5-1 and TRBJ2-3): KAGVTQTPRYLIKTRGQQVTLSCSPISGHRSVSWYQQTPGQGLQFLFEYFSETQRNKGNFPGRFSGRQFSNSRSEMNVSTLELGDSALYLCASSLLIRSTDTQYFGPGTRLTVL.